Each of the 5 T cell receptor beta chains below was sequenced from the same sample in a study of Ad26.COV2.S vaccination and SARS-CoV-2 variants. TCRdb's table, derived via immunoSEQ multiplex PCR, lists solely in-frame clones and lacks some. In the table there are some 320,000 clones, about 82% of which are singletons. The treatment: approximately 18 received Ad26.COV2.S at low or high dose, single or two shots; roughly 5 received placebo; per-sample allocation not given. Each sample was drawn 63 days after the first injection (of vaccine or placebo). Sample: peripheral blood, taken in a trial of Ad26.COV2.S vaccine versus placebo. The receptors here all came from a person aged 18-60 years who received the Ad26.COV2.S COVID-19 vaccine or a placebo.

The V and J genes are TRBV3-1 (or the pseudogene TRBV3-2) and TRBJ1-6; TRBD1 agrees at 9 bases. V shed 4 bases and J 3 bases; nucleotides not matched to a gene: 1. The CDR3 spans 15 residues. Germline V gene sequence: CDR1 LGHDT, CDR2 YNNKEL (reference sequence). CDR3: CASSLGQGYNSPLHF. The CDR3 bases are TGTGCCAGCAGCCTGGGACAGGGCTATAATTCACCCCTCCACTTT.

The chain employs TRBV14 and TRBJ1-1; possibly TRBD1 for D (5 bases). This CDR3 is 15 amino acids long. The V gene's germline CDR1 is SGHDN and CDR2 FVKESK. With 6 bases removed from V and 0 bases from J, the gap between germline ends came to 14 bases. CDR3 bases: TGTGCCAGCAGTCAACCAGGGAGGGTGAACACTGAAGCTTTCTTT. It translates to CASSQPGRVNTEAFF.

This rearrangement joins TRBV6-5 to TRBJ1-1; D gene unclear. The CDR3 is made up of 16 amino acids. V lost 0 bases, J lost 1 base, and 12 bases lay in between. CDR1 is MNHEY and CDR2 is SVGAGI in the germline V gene. The CDR3 spells CASSYSNLLGNTEAFF. The CDR3 coding sequence is TGTGCCAGCAGTTACTCGAACTTGCTGGGGAACACTGAAGCTTTCTTT.

The CDR3 region is CASSLAASTDTQYF. The CDR3 coding sequence is TGTGCCAGCAGCTTAGCGGCTAGCACAGATACGCAGTATTTT. V and J are TRBV7-2 and TRBJ2-3; D gene ambiguous. The CDR3 totals 14 residues. V dropped 0 bases and J dropped 0 bases, with 4 bases sitting between them. From germline, CDR1 is SGHTA and CDR2 FQGNSA.

This clone appeared a few times. The chain joins TRBV7-3 to TRBJ1-6; TRBD1 aligns across 8 bases. Germline CDR1 reads SGHTA; CDR2 reads FQGTGA. V lost 1 base, J lost 7 bases, and 6 bases stayed unmatched. This CDR3 region has 16 residues. CDR3 region: CASSLKPGGKNSPLHF. The DNA for the CDR3 is TGTGCCAGCAGCTTAAAGCCAGGGGGCAAGAATTCACCCCTCCACTTT. Complete variable domain (other parts from reference TRBV7-3 and TRBJ1-6): GAGVSQTPSNKVTEKGKYVELRCDPISGHTALYWYRQSLGQGPEFLIYFQGTGAADDSGLPNDRFFAVRPEGSVSTLKIQRTERGDSAVYLCASSLKPGGKNSPLHFGNGTRLTVT.